Following are 2 T cell receptor beta chains from one sample sequenced in a study of blood T cell repertoires in COVID-19. Produced via immunoSEQ multiplex PCR; TCRdb's table is partial and in-frame only. The table shows approximately 77,000 clones, with more than 80% occurring only once. The specimen sequenced was peripheral blood. Receptors were obtained from a man aged 25 to 40 with acute or convalescent COVID-19.

This chain uses TRBV5-4 with TRBJ1-2; a possible D gene is TRBD1 (6 bases). This CDR3 is built from 13 residues. The V gene lost 4 bases and the J gene lost 13 bases, with 20 bases spanning the gap. Germline CDR1 and CDR2: SGHNT and YYREEE (reference sequence). This CDR3 reads CASSRDRKSVGTF. CDR3 DNA sequence: TGTGCCAGCAGCCGTGACAGGAAAAGTGTAGGCACCTTC.

This clone was recorded only once. V gene TRBV27 combines with J gene TRBJ2-3, with 11 bases lining up with TRBD2. The V gene end was trimmed by 5 bases and the J gene end by 4 bases; junction bases not matched to a gene: 5. The CDR3 consists of 15 residues. Germline V gene data show CDR1 as MNHEY and CDR2 as SMNVEV (reference sequence). The CDR3 nucleotides are TGTGCCAGCAGTAAGGCTAGCGGGGGGTCAGATACGCAGTATTTT. Its protein product is CASSKASGGSDTQYF.